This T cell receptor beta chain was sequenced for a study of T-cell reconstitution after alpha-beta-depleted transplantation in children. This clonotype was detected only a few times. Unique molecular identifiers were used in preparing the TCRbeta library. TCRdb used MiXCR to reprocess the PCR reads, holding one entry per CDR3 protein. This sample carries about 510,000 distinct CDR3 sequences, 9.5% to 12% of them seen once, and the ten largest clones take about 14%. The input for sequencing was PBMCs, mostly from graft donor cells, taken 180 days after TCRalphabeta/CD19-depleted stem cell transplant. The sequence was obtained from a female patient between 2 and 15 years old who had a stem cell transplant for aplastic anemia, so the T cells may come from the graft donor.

CDR3 DNA sequence: TGCAGTGCTAGTCCCGAGACCCAGTACTTC. It specifies CSASPETQYF. The chain carries TRBV20-1 and TRBJ2-5, with no clear D. The germline V gene encodes CDR1 DFQATT and CDR2 SNEGSKA (reference sequence). The V gene lost 3 bases and the J gene lost 5 bases, with 4 bases spanning the gap. CDR3 length: 10 residues.